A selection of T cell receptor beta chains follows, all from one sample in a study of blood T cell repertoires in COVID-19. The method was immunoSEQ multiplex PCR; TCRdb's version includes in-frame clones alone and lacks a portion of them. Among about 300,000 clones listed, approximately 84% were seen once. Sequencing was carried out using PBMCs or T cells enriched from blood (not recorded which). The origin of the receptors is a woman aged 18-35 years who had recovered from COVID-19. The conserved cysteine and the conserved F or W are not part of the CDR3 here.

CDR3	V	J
AISEREDTQY	TRBV10-3	TRBJ2-3
ASSGGGGTTEAF	TRBV27	TRBJ1-1
ASSSQGNYGYT	TRBV28	TRBJ1-2
ASTHAGGVDEQY	TRBV18	TRBJ2-7
ASSQSRGQGSYNSPLH	TRBV23-1	TRBJ1-6
ASNRGYYGYT	TRBV28	TRBJ1-2
ASSPPGGMIGVTEAF	TRBV18	TRBJ1-1
ASRARGPGYEQY	TRBV7-8	TRBJ2-7
ASSRDMDYGYT	TRBV18	TRBJ1-2
ASSPRRAETQY	TRBV19	TRBJ2-5
ASSMDLTVNTEAF	TRBV19	TRBJ1-1
ASSGGLAGADTQY	TRBV10-1	TRBJ2-3
ASSLGNGANYGYT	TRBV5-1	TRBJ1-2
ASSQDEASTEAF	TRBV4-1	TRBJ1-1
ASSQDLLFNPSGANVLT	TRBV3-1/TRBV3-2	TRBJ2-6
ASSLSRDNEQF	TRBV11-2	TRBJ2-1
ASSLGTTNYGYT	TRBV7-9	TRBJ1-2
ASSPGDSNYGYT	TRBV5-5	TRBJ1-2
ASSTDSIYEQY	TRBV19	TRBJ2-7
ASSPDRATGTQY	TRBV9	TRBJ2-5
ASRGGGEKLF	TRBV28	TRBJ1-4
ASSPQVSKYNEQF	TRBV3-1/TRBV3-2	TRBJ2-1
ASSLALGLAGINEQF	TRBV7-6	TRBJ2-1
ASSLEGANTEAF	TRBV27	TRBJ1-1
ASSERRGSYEQY	TRBV2	TRBJ2-7
ATRTGGATDTQY	TRBV4-2	TRBJ2-3
ASSAPSRDRSQETQY	TRBV9	TRBJ2-5
GLAGGPYEQY	TRBV21-1	TRBJ2-7
ASSTLGGGSSYEQY	TRBV7-9	TRBJ2-7
ASRLFRDTNQPQH	TRBV6-5	TRBJ1-5
ASSYGQSNEKLF	TRBV6-5	TRBJ1-4
ASSFGQGGTEAF	TRBV7-9	TRBJ1-1
ASSPRPLTGNQETQY	TRBV18	TRBJ2-5
ASSLVPGGGQPQH	TRBV5-1	TRBJ1-5
ASSPYGGGSGNEQF	TRBV18	TRBJ2-1
ASSLILAGDSYEQY	TRBV4-1	TRBJ2-7
ASSERTSGGIDTQY	TRBV9	TRBJ2-3
AWKGGSYGYT	TRBV30	TRBJ1-2
ASSLAVRGGETQY	TRBV5-1	TRBJ2-5
ASSRGTGEYNEQF	TRBV7-9	TRBJ2-1
ASSRLTGDTEAF	TRBV3-1/TRBV3-2	TRBJ1-1
ASSIDGGTGSTDTQY	TRBV19	TRBJ2-3
ASSELGQGGYNEQF	TRBV25-1	TRBJ2-1
ASSPRGIREKLF	TRBV28	TRBJ1-4
ASSQNPGGGETEAF	TRBV3-1/TRBV3-2	TRBJ1-1
ASSLDAGSSYNEQF	TRBV11-3	TRBJ2-1
ASSHHWAGGNADTQY	TRBV3-1/TRBV3-2	TRBJ2-3
ASSVSDGDYEQY	TRBV9	TRBJ2-7
ASSYSGGHEQY	TRBV6-5	TRBJ2-7
ASTPRGRTEKLF	TRBV28	TRBJ1-4
ASSLKGGGQGGYT	TRBV27	TRBJ1-2
ASSPGGAGGETQY	TRBV4-1	TRBJ2-5
ASSRQGKNYGYT	TRBV28	TRBJ1-2
ASLSGVGEQY	TRBV19	TRBJ2-7
ASSPTGTGAGGDTEAF	TRBV18	TRBJ1-1
ATAGGADTQY	TRBV27	TRBJ2-3
ASSSYPSSYEQY	TRBV5-5	TRBJ2-7
ATLDRGYTDTQY	TRBV6-5	TRBJ2-3
ASRSLTGGGKLF	TRBV2	TRBJ1-4
AWSLHTGTYTDTQY	TRBV30	TRBJ2-3